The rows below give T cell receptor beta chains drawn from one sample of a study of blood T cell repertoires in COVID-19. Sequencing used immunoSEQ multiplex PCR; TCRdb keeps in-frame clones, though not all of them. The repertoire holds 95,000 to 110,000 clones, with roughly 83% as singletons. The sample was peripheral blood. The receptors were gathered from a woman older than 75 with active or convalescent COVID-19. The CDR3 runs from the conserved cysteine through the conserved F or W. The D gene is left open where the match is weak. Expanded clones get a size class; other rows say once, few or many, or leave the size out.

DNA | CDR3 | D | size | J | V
TGTGCCAGCAGCCGGCAGGAAGACATTCAGTACTTC | CASSRQEDIQYF | NA | NA | TRBJ2-4 | TRBV3-1/TRBV3-2
TGCGCCAGCAGCCAAGACGCGACAGGGGTTTTCCTCGGGGCCAACGTCCTGACTTTC | CASSQDATGVFLGANVLTF | TRBD1 | NA | TRBJ2-6 | TRBV4-1
TGTGCCAGCAGTTTTGCAGGCCTACGAGGGACTGAAGCTTTCTTT | CASSFAGLRGTEAFF | NA | NA | TRBJ1-1 | TRBV28
TGTGCCAGCAGCGAAGACCGGGACAGGGATTATAACTATGGCTACACCTTC | CASSEDRDRDYNYGYTF | TRBD1 | NA | TRBJ1-2 | TRBV7-3
TGTGCCAGCGGTCAGGGCTCTGGGGCCAACGTCCTGACTTTC | CASGQGSGANVLTF | NA | NA | TRBJ2-6 | TRBV7-3
TGTGCCAGTAGAGCAGGGACTAGCGGCTCGAACACCGGGGAGCTGTTTTTT | CASRAGTSGSNTGELFF | TRBD2 | NA | TRBJ2-2 | TRBV19
TGTGCCAGCCGCAATGTCGGCGGGAACTACGAGCAGTACTTC | CASRNVGGNYEQYF | NA | NA | TRBJ2-7 | TRBV6-5
TGTGCCAGCAGCAGAGTAGAATACGAGCAGTACTTC | CASSRVEYEQYF | NA | once | TRBJ2-7 | TRBV9
TGTGCCAGCAGCTTCCAACAGGGGGAATGGAATGGCTACACCTTC | CASSFQQGEWNGYTF | TRBD1 | NA | TRBJ1-2 | TRBV5-5
TGTGCCAGCAGTGATCCGACGGGCTCCTACGAGCAGTACTTC | CASSDPTGSYEQYF | NA | NA | TRBJ2-7 | TRBV6-2/TRBV6-3
TGTGCCAGTAGTCTCCCAGGGGGTGGGGTCGACGCTGAAGCTTTCTTT | CASSLPGGGVDAEAFF | TRBD1 | NA | TRBJ1-1 | TRBV19
TGTGCCAGCCACTGGGAGACCCAGTACTTC | CASHWETQYF | NA | NA | TRBJ2-5 | TRBV11-2
TGTGCCAGCAGCGATTTCGGGACAGGGAACTATGGCTACACCTTC | CASSDFGTGNYGYTF | TRBD1 | NA | TRBJ1-2 | TRBV5-6
TGTGCCAGCAGCTTGGCTGGGCCTCTGATCTATGGCTACACCTTC | CASSLAGPLIYGYTF | NA | NA | TRBJ1-2 | TRBV5-6
TGTGCCAGCAGCCCCCTGACAGGCCGCTATGGCTACACCTTC | CASSPLTGRYGYTF | NA | NA | TRBJ1-2 | TRBV3-1/TRBV3-2
TGCGCCAGCACCCCCCCTCGCGGGGGCTCCTACAATGAGCAGTTCTTC | CASTPPRGGSYNEQFF | TRBD2 | NA | TRBJ2-1 | TRBV5-1
TGTGCCAGCAGCCCAAACCGGGACTCCTACGGCACCTTC | CASSPNRDSYGTF | NA | NA | TRBJ1-2 | TRBV7-8
TGTGCCAGCAGCTTATTAGCGGGGGGGCGCGCAGATACGCAGTATTTT | CASSLLAGGRADTQYF | TRBD2 | NA | TRBJ2-3 | TRBV7-3
TGTGCCAGCAGCTTTTTGTTGGACTCTGGCTACACCTTC | CASSFLLDSGYTF | NA | NA | TRBJ1-2 | TRBV7-2
TGCAGCGCCCGGCCGGGGACTAACTATGGCTACACCTTC | CSARPGTNYGYTF | NA | NA | TRBJ1-2 | TRBV29-1
TGTGCCAGCAGCCTCCGAGGGACAGGGGGCTCTGAAGCTTTCTTT | CASSLRGTGGSEAFF | TRBD1 | NA | TRBJ1-1 | TRBV5-4
TGTGCCACCAGTCGGACTAGTAATATCCCCTACAATGAGCAGTTCTTC | CATSRTSNIPYNEQFF | TRBD2 | NA | TRBJ2-1 | TRBV24-1
TGCAGCCCACAACAGGGTATCGCTGAAGCTTTCTTT | CSPQQGIAEAFF | NA | once | TRBJ1-1 | TRBV29-1
TGTGCCAGCTCGCCCTTCGCGGACAGCAGCACTGAAGCTTTCTTT | CASSPFADSSTEAFF | NA | NA | TRBJ1-1 | TRBV18